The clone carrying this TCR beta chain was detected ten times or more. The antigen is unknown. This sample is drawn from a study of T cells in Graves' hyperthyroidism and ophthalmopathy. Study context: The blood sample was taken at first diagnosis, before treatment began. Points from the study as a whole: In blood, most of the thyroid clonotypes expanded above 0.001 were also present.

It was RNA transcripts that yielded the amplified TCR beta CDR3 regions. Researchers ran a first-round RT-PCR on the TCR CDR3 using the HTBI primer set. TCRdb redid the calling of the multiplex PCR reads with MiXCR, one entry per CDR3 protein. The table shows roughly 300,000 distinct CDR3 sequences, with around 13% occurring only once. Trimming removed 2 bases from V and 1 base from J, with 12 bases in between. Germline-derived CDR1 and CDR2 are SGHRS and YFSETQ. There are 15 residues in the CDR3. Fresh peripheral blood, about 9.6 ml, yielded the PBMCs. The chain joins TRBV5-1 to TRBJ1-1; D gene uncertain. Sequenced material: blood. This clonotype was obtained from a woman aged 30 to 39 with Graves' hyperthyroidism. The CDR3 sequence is CASSFRPTGNTEAFF. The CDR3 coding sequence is TGCGCCAGCAGCTTCCGCCCGACGGGGAACACTGAAGCTTTCTTT. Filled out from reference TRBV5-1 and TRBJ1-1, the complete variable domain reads KAGVTQTPRYLIKTRGQQVTLSCSPISGHRSVSWYQQTPGQGLQFLFEYFSETQRNKGNFPGRFSGRQFSNSRSEMNVSTLELGDSALYLCASSFRPTGNTEAFFGQGTRLTVV.